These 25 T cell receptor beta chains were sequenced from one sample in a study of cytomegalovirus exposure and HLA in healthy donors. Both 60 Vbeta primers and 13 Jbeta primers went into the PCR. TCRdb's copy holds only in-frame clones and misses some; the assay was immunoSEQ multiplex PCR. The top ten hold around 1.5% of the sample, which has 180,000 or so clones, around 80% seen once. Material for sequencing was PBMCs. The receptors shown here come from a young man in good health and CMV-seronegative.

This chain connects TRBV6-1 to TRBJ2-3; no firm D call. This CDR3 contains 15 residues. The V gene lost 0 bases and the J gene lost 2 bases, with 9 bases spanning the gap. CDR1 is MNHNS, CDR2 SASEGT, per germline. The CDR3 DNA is TGTGCCAGCAGTGAAGCTTTACATTTCACAGATACGCAGTATTTT. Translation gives CASSEALHFTDTQYF.

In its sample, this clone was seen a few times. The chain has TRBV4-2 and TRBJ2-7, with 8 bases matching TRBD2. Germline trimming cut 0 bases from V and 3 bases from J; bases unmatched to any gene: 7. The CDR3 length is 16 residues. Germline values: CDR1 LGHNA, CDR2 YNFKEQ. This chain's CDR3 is CASSQDGTSGFYEQYF. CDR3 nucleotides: TGTGCCAGCAGCCAAGATGGAACTAGCGGATTCTACGAGCAGTACTTC.

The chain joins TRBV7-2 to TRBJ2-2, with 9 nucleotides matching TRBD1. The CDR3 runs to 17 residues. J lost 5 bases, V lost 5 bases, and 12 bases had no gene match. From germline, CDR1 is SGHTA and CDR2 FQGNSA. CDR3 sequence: CASSGNRGQRITGELFF. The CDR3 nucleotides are TGTGCCAGCAGCGGGAACAGGGGGCAGAGAATAACCGGGGAGCTGTTTTTT.

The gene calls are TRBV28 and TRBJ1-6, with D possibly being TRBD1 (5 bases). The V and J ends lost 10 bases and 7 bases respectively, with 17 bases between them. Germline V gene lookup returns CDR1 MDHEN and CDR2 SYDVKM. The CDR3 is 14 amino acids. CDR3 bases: TGTGCCACCCTCTGGGGCCTCGACAATTCACCCCTCCACTTT. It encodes CATLWGLDNSPLHF.

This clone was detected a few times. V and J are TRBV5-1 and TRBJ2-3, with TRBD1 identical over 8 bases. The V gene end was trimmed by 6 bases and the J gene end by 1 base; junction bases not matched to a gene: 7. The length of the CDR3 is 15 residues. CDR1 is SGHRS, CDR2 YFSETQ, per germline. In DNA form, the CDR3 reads TGCGCCAGCAACGGTGTGACAGGGGGCACAGATACGCAGTATTTT. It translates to CASNGVTGGTDTQYF.

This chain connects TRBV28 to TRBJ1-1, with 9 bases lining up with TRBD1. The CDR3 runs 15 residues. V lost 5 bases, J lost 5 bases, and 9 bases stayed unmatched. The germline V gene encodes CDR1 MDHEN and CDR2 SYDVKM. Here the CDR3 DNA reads TGTGCCAGCAGTGGGGGACAGGGTAGGGGGACTGAAGCTTTCTTT. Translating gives CASSGGQGRGTEAFF.

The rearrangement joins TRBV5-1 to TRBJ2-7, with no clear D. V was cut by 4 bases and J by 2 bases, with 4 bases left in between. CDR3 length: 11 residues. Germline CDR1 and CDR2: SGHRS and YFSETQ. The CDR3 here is CASSEAYEQYF. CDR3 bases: TGCGCCAGCAGCGAGGCCTACGAGCAGTACTTC.

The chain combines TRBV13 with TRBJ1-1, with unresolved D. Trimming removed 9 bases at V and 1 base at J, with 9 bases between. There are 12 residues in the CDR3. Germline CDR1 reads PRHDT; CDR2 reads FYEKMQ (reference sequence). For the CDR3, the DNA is TGTGCCAGTGCCGGAGGGAACACTGAAGCTTTCTTT. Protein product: CASAGGNTEAFF.

This CDR3 is CASSLGQGPQETQYF. The CDR3 DNA reads TGTGCCAGCAGCTTAGGTCAGGGGCCCCAAGAGACCCAGTACTTC. The J gene is TRBJ2-5, the V gene TRBV11-2; the D gene is possibly TRBD1 (6 bases). Looked up from germline, CDR1 is SGHAT and CDR2 is FQNNGV. Trimming stripped 1 base from V and 1 base from J, with 10 bases between. The length of the CDR3 is 15 residues.

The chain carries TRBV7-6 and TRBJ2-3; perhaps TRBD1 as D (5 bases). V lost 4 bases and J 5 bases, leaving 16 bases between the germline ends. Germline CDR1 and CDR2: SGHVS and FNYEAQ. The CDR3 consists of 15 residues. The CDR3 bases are TGTGCCAGCAGCTCAATCACAGACAGCGAAGATACGCAGTATTTT. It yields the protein CASSSITDSEDTQYF.

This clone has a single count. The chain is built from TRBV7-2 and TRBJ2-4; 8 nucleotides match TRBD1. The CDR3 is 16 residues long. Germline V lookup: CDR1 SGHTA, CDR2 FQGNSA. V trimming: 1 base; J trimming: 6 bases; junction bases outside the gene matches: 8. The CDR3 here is CASSLGAGGAVNIQYF. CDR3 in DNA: TGTGCCAGCAGCTTAGGGGCAGGGGGCGCGGTAAACATTCAGTACTTC. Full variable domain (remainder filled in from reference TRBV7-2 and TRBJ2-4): GAGVSQSPSNKVTEKGKDVELRCDPISGHTALYWYRQSLGQGLEFLIYFQGNSAPDKSGLPSDRFSAERTGGSVSTLTIQRTQQEDSAVYLCASSLGAGGAVNIQYFGAGTRLSVL.

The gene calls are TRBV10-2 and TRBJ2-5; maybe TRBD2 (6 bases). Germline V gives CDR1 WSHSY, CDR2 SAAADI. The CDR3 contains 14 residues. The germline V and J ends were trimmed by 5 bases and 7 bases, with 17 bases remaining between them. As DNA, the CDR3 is TGCGCCAGCAGTTTAGGGAGGTCCCTGGCGACCCAGTACTTC. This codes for CASSLGRSLATQYF.

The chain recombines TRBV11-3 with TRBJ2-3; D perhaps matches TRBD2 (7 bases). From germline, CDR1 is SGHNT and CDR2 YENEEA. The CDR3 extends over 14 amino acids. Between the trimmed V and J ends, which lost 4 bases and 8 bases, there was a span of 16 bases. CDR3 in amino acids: CASSSPGLGGTQYF. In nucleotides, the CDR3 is TGTGCCAGCAGCTCCCCCGGACTAGGGGGTACGCAGTATTTT.

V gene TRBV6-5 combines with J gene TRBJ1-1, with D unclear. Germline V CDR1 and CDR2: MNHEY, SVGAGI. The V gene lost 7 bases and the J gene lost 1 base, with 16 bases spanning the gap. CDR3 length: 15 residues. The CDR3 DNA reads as TGTGCCAGCACGAAACCGACACTGTCGAACACTGAAGCTTTCTTT. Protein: CASTKPTLSNTEAFF.

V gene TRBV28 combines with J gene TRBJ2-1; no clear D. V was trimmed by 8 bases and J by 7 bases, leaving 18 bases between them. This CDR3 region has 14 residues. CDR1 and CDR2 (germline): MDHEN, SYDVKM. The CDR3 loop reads CASRKALVRNEQFF. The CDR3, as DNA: TGTGCCAGCCGGAAGGCGCTAGTTCGGAATGAGCAGTTCTTC.

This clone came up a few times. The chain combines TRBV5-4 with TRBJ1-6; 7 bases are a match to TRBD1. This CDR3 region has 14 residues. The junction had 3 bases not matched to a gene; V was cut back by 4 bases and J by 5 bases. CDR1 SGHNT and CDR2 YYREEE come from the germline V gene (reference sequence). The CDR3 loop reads CASSATGNNSPLHF. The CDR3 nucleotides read TGTGCCAGCAGCGCGACAGGGAATAATTCACCCCTCCACTTT.

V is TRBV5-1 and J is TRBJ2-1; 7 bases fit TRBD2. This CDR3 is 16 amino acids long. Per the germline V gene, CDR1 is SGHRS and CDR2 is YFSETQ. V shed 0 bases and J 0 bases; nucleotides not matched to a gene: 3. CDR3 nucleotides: TGCGCCAGCAGCTTGGGTGCTAGCGGCTCCTACAATGAGCAGTTCTTC. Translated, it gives CASSLGASGSYNEQFF.

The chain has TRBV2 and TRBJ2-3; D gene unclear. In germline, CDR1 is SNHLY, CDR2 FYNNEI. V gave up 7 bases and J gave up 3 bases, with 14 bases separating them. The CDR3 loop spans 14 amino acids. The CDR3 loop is CASNPRVLTDTQYF. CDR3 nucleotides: TGTGCCAGCAACCCCCGGGTCCTAACAGATACGCAGTATTTT.

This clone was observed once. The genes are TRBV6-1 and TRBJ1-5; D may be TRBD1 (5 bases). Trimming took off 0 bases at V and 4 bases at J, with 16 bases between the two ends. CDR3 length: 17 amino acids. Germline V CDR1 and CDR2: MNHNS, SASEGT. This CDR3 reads CASSEAGGSIPNQPQHF. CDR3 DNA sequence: TGTGCCAGCAGTGAAGCGGGGGGTTCCATCCCTAATCAGCCCCAGCATTTT.

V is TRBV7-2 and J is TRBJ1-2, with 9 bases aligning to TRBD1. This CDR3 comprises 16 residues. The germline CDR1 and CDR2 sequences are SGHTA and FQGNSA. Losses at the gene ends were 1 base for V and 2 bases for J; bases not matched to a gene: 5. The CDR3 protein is CASSLDTGQGNYGYTF. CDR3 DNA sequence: TGTGCCAGCAGCTTAGATACAGGACAGGGGAACTATGGCTACACCTTC.

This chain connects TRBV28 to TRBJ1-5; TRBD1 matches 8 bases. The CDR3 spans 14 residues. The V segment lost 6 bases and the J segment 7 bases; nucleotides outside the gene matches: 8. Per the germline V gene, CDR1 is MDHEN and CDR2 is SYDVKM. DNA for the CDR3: TGTGCCAGCAGGGCCCAGGGGGCGGAACAGCCCCAGCATTTT. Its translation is CASRAQGAEQPQHF.

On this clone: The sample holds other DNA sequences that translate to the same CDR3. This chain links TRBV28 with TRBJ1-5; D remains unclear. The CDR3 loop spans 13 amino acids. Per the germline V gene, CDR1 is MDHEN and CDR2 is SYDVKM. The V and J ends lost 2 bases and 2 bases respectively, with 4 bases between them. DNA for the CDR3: TGTGCCAGCAGTTTACAGGGCAATCAGCCCCAGCATTTT. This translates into CASSLQGNQPQHF. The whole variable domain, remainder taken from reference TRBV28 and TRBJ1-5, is DVKVTQSSRYLVKRTGEKVFLECVQDMDHENMFWYRQDPGLGLRLIYFSYDVKMKEKGDIPEGYSVSREKKERFSLILESASTNQTSMYLCASSLQGNQPQHFGDGTRLSIL.

The CDR3 nucleotides read TGTGCCAGCAGCTCAACGGAGATCATGCCCCAGCATTTT. The encoded protein is CASSSTEIMPQHF. The chain is built from TRBV7-9 and TRBJ1-5; D is unclear. V was clipped by 4 bases and J by 9 bases, with 13 bases between them. Per germline, CDR1 SEHNR and CDR2 FQNEAQ (reference sequence). The CDR3 extends over 13 amino acids.

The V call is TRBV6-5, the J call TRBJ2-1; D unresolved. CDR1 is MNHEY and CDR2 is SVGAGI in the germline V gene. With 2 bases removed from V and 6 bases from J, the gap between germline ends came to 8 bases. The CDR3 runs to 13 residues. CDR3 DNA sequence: TGTGCCAGCAGTTACGGGCATTCCAATGAGCAGTTCTTC. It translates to CASSYGHSNEQFF.

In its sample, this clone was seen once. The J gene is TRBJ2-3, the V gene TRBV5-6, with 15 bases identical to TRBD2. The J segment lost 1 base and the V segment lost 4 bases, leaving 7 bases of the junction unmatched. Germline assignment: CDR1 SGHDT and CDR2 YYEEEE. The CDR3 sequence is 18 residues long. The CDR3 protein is CASSLGLAGGSGTDTQYF. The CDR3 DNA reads TGTGCCAGCAGCCTCGGACTAGCGGGGGGGTCTGGCACAGATACGCAGTATTTT.